A single sample is the source of the 28 T cell receptor beta chains below, sequenced in a study of OX40 agonist ivuxolimab in advanced cancers. Data came from immunoSEQ multiplex PCR; TCRdb stores just in-frame clones and leaves some out. The sample includes approximately 97,000 clones, about nine tenths of them seen just once. The material sequenced was CD4+ or CD8+ T cells sorted from blood, taken in a trial of the OX40 agonist ivuxolimab. The receptors were gathered from an adult with an advanced solid tumor such as melanoma, head and neck, liver or kidney cancer.

As for this clone: This specimen includes other DNA sequences encoding the same CDR3. The chain links TRBV30 to TRBJ1-1; possibly TRBD1 for D (5 bases). The CDR3 extends over 13 amino acids. Germline CDR1 is GTSNPN and CDR2 is SVGIG (reference sequence). Trimming cost V 1 base and J 2 bases, with 8 bases left between them. DNA for the CDR3: TGTGCCTGGAGTGATCAGGGAAACACTGAAGCTTTCTTT. Protein: CAWSDQGNTEAFF.

The genes are TRBV6-6 and TRBJ1-1; D perhaps matches TRBD1 (6 bases). Germline CDR1 and CDR2: MNHNY and SVGAGI (reference sequence). Deletions cut 8 bases from V and 4 bases from J, with 11 bases between. The CDR3 contains 12 residues. As DNA, the CDR3 is TGTGCCAGCCATGGGGGCGGCACTGAAGCTTTCTTT. This translates into CASHGGGTEAFF.

The chain carries TRBV7-8 and TRBJ1-2, with 9 positions matching TRBD1. Germline V CDR1 and CDR2: SGHVS, FQNEAQ. Trimming took 3 bases from V and 5 from J; bases not matched to a gene: 4. The CDR3 length is 14 residues. CDR3 amino acids: CASSFTGTGYGYTF. CDR3 DNA: TGTGCCAGCAGCTTCACCGGGACAGGGTATGGCTACACCTTC. The whole variable domain, remainder taken from reference TRBV7-8 and TRBJ1-2, is GAGVSQSPRYKVAKRGQDVALRCDPISGHVSLFWYQQALGQGPEFLTYFQNEAQLDKSGLPSDRFFAERPEGSVSTLKIQRTQQEDSAVYLCASSFTGTGYGYTFGSGTRLTVV.

This chain links TRBV5-4 with TRBJ1-1; TRBD1 matches at 7 bases. With 3 bases clipped from V and 1 base from J, the junction kept 6 bases outside the gene matches. The CDR3 is 15 amino acids. Per the germline V gene, CDR1 is SGHNT and CDR2 is YYREEE (reference sequence). The CDR3 here is CASSYGQAWNTEAFF. As DNA, the CDR3 is TGTGCCAGCAGCTACGGACAGGCCTGGAACACTGAAGCTTTCTTT.

V is TRBV15 and J is TRBJ1-1; 9 bases match TRBD1. The junction had 5 bases not matched to a gene; V was cut back by 5 bases and J by 1 base. The germline gives CDR1 LNHNV, CDR2 YYDKDF (reference sequence). There are 15 residues in the CDR3. The CDR3 sequence is CATSRTGESNTEAFF. The CDR3 nucleotides are TGTGCCACCAGCCGGACAGGGGAATCGAACACTGAAGCTTTCTTT.

This clone appeared once. The rearrangement joins TRBV11-3 to TRBJ2-1; TRBD1 might be the D (6 bases). Deletions cut 5 bases from V and 4 bases from J, with 12 bases between. In germline, CDR1 is SGHNT, CDR2 YENEEA. The CDR3 has 14 amino acids. The CDR3 loop reads CASSPGTPYNEQFF. As DNA, the CDR3 is TGTGCCAGCAGCCCCGGGACACCATACAATGAGCAGTTCTTC.

This sequence joins TRBV29-1 and TRBJ2-5; tentative D call: TRBD2 (5 bases). Looked up from germline, CDR1 is SQVTM and CDR2 is ANQGSEA. The CDR3 totals 11 residues. Trimming pared 7 bases from V and 5 bases from J, leaving 11 bases between. The CDR3 DNA follows: TGCAGCGCCCTCCCGGGGGAGACCCAGTACTTC. It codes for CSALPGETQYF.

V gene TRBV5-1 combines with J gene TRBJ2-1; 9 positions match TRBD1. V shed 3 bases, J shed 3 bases, and the junction held 4 bases outside the gene matches. This CDR3 has 15 residues. From germline, CDR1 is SGHRS and CDR2 YFSETQ. The CDR3 is CASSSGTGFYNEQFF. CDR3 DNA: TGCGCCAGCAGCTCCGGGACAGGGTTCTACAATGAGCAGTTCTTC.

The chain uses TRBV9 and TRBJ2-3; 11 bases fit TRBD2. CDR1 SGDLS and CDR2 YYNGEE come from the germline V gene. The CDR3 has 16 residues. V lost 1 base and J lost 6; bases outside the gene matches: 7. The CDR3 DNA follows: TGTGCCAGCAGCGTACGTAGCGGGGGGGCCGGTGATACGCAGTATTTT. This sequence encodes CASSVRSGGAGDTQYF.

The chain has TRBV30 and TRBJ2-1; unclear D gene. Per the germline V gene, CDR1 is GTSNPN and CDR2 is SVGIG (reference sequence). V was pared by 1 base and J by 3 bases, with 1 base between. CDR3 length: 11 amino acids. CDR3 nucleotides: TGTGCCTGGAGTGACTACAATGAGCAGTTCTTC. Translating gives CAWSDYNEQFF.

The V call is TRBV5-5, the J call TRBJ1-6; TRBD1 is a possible D gene (5 bases). V was cut by 1 base and J by 9 bases, with 17 bases left in between. Germline V gives CDR1 SGHKS, CDR2 YYEKEE (reference sequence). This CDR3 is built from 16 residues. As DNA, the CDR3 is TGTGCCAGCAGCTTGACCTGGACAACCCTGACTTCACCCCTCCACTTT. This codes for CASSLTWTTLTSPLHF.

This chain joins TRBV4-1 and TRBJ2-7; 8 nucleotides match TRBD1. The CDR3 covers 15 residues. The germline CDR1 and CDR2 sequences are MGHRA and YSYEKL. V was pared by 1 base and J by 2 bases, with 4 bases of the junction left unmatched. The CDR3 DNA reads as TGCGCCAGCAGCCAAGTTCGACAGGGGACCTACGAGCAGTACTTC. This translates into CASSQVRQGTYEQYF.

The V call is TRBV19, the J call TRBJ1-5; 7 bases map to TRBD1. The ends lost 6 bases at V and 5 bases at J; junction bases unmatched: 7. The CDR3 length is 14 residues. CDR1 and CDR2 (germline): LNHDA, SQIVND (reference sequence). The CDR3 protein is CASRVGQPHQPQHF. The CDR3 region has the DNA TGTGCCAGTAGGGTGGGACAGCCCCATCAGCCCCAGCATTTT.

This chain links TRBV6-4 with TRBJ1-2; tentative D call: TRBD1 (5 bases). The V end lost 4 bases, the J end lost 2 bases, and 11 bases lay between the germline ends. This CDR3 comprises 14 residues. Germline assignment: CDR1 MRHNA and CDR2 SNTAGT. The DNA for the CDR3 is TGTGCCAGCAGTGCCGAGGGGAACAACTATGGCTACACCTTC. Its translation is CASSAEGNNYGYTF.

The genes are TRBV7-9 and TRBJ2-1, with TRBD2 matching 12 bases. This CDR3 is 15 amino acids long. V shed 5 bases and J 8 bases; nucleotides not matched to a gene: 7. CDR1 and CDR2 (germline): SEHNR, FQNEAQ (reference sequence). CDR3 DNA: TGTGCCAGCAGCCTGACTAGCGGGGGAACCGATGAGCAGTTCTTC. As protein: CASSLTSGGTDEQFF. The variable domain in full, with the rest retrieved from reference TRBV7-9 and TRBJ2-1, is DTGVSQNPRHKITKRGQNVTFRCDPISEHNRLYWYRQTLGQGPEFLTYFQNEAQLEKSRLLSDRFSAERPKGSFSTLEIQRTEQGDSAMYLCASSLTSGGTDEQFFGPGTRLTVL.

The chain uses TRBV21-1 and TRBJ2-7; TRBD1, as called in the table, went unchecked against the DNA. TRBV21-1 represents a pseudogene. The CDR3 totals 17 residues. DNA of the CDR3: TGTGCCAGCAGCAAAGTAGGTCCGCGACAGGGGGTATACGAGCAGTACTTC. Translating gives CASSKVGPRQGVYEQYF.

The chain employs TRBV7-2 and TRBJ1-5; D unresolved. This CDR3 comprises 13 residues. Germline values: CDR1 SGHTA, CDR2 FQGNSA. Trimming pared 5 bases from V and 3 bases from J, leaving 8 bases between. The CDR3 protein is CASSVRINQPQHF. The CDR3 nucleotides read TGTGCCAGCAGCGTCCGGATCAATCAGCCCCAGCATTTT.

The sample holds one count of this clone. This chain uses TRBV6-5 with TRBJ1-2; 8 bases align to TRBD1. CDR3 length: 13 residues. Germline V CDR1 and CDR2: MNHEY, SVGAGI. V gave up 2 bases and J gave up 8 bases; unmatched junction bases: 4. This chain's CDR3 is CASSYGAGGGYTF. The DNA of the CDR3 is TGTGCCAGCAGTTACGGGGCAGGGGGCGGCTACACCTTC.

CDR3 in amino acids: CASSLGGTDGLYEQYF. The CDR3 DNA follows: TGCGCCAGCAGCTTGGGGGGAACGGACGGACTCTACGAGCAGTACTTC. The chain employs TRBV5-1 and TRBJ2-7, with a possible D match to TRBD2 (5 bases). CDR3 length: 16 amino acids. Germline lookup yields CDR1 SGHRS and CDR2 YFSETQ. Trimming removed 0 bases from V and 3 bases from J, with 16 bases in between.

This clone was counted between two and nine times. J is TRBJ2-3 and V is TRBV18, with 9 nucleotides matching TRBD2. CDR1 and CDR2 (germline): KGHSH, LQKENI. The CDR3 runs 20 residues. Trimming cost V 6 bases and J 1 base; bases outside gene matches: 20. CDR3 nucleotide sequence: TGTGCCAGCTCCCGACAGAACTCAGGGGATAGCGGGAGAGGCACAGATACGCAGTATTTT. It specifies CASSRQNSGDSGRGTDTQYF.

The chain joins TRBV5-5 to TRBJ2-2; 8 nucleotides align to TRBD1. Germline values: CDR1 SGHKS, CDR2 YYEKEE (reference sequence). V gave up 4 bases and J gave up 8 bases; unmatched junction bases: 7. The CDR3 spans 14 residues. CDR3 loop: CASSLGTGMGELFF. CDR3 nucleotides: TGTGCCAGCAGCCTCGGGACAGGAATGGGGGAGCTGTTTTTT.

The CDR3 DNA reads as TGTGCCAGCAGCCCATCCTTCCAACCACCACCAGCGGGGGGAAAGGATCAGCCCCAGCATTTT. This translates into CASSPSFQPPPAGGKDQPQHF. This chain links TRBV7-3 with TRBJ1-5; D may be TRBD1 (5 bases). V shed 5 bases and J shed 5 bases, with 34 bases lying between them. CDR3 size: 21 residues. In germline, CDR1 is SGHTA, CDR2 FQGTGA.

This sequence joins TRBV19 and TRBJ2-7, with 8 bases that match TRBD2. The germline CDR1 and CDR2 sequences are LNHDA and SQIVND (reference sequence). The CDR3 is 13 residues long. The junction had 6 bases not matched to a gene; V was cut back by 9 bases and J by 2 bases. The CDR3 is CASGGGGAYEQYF. The CDR3 DNA sequence: TGTGCCAGCGGGGGGGGCGGAGCCTACGAGCAGTACTTC.

The chain has TRBV4-1 and TRBJ2-5; D is undetermined. V lost 1 base and J lost 3, with 15 bases in between. CDR1 and CDR2 from the germline V gene are MGHRA and YSYEKL. CDR3 length: 16 amino acids. CDR3 nucleotides: TGCGCCAGCAGCCAAGCCCAGCACCCGTACGAAGAGACCCAGTACTTC. This gives the protein CASSQAQHPYEETQYF.

This clone was seen a single time. This chain connects TRBV7-8 to TRBJ2-2; either TRBD1 or TRBD2 may supply D (6 bases each). Germline values: CDR1 SGHVS, CDR2 FQNEAQ. The germline V and J ends were trimmed by 8 bases and 7 bases, with 17 bases remaining between them. This CDR3 has 14 amino acids. CDR3 loop: CASARGAGIGELFF. The CDR3 nucleotides read TGTGCCAGCGCAAGGGGGGCAGGGATCGGGGAGCTGTTTTTT.

The rearrangement links TRBV11-3 to TRBJ2-3; 9 bases match TRBD1. Germline values: CDR1 SGHNT, CDR2 YENEEA. This CDR3 is built from 15 residues. Losses at the gene ends were 4 bases for V and 4 bases for J; bases not matched to a gene: 6. As DNA, the CDR3 is TGTGCCAGCAGCTACACAGGGGGCGGCCCAGATACGCAGTATTTT. This codes for CASSYTGGGPDTQYF.

This CDR3 is CASSSPGQSSYGYTF. CDR3 DNA: TGTGCCAGCAGTTCCCCGGGACAGTCTTCCTATGGCTACACCTTC. The chain uses TRBV6-5 and TRBJ1-2, with 7 nucleotides matching TRBD1. After removal of 4 bases from V and 4 bases from J, the junction contained 9 bases not matched to a gene. Germline V lookup: CDR1 MNHEY, CDR2 SVGAGI. The CDR3 covers 15 residues.

The chain carries TRBV30 and TRBJ2-5; D uncertain. Trimming pared 0 bases from V and 11 bases from J, leaving 16 bases between. Germline lookup yields CDR1 GTSNPN and CDR2 SVGIG (reference sequence). CDR3 length: 13 amino acids. The CDR3 region is CAWSVTPWAPQYF. The CDR3 nucleotides are TGTGCCTGGAGTGTAACCCCCTGGGCCCCACAGTACTTC.